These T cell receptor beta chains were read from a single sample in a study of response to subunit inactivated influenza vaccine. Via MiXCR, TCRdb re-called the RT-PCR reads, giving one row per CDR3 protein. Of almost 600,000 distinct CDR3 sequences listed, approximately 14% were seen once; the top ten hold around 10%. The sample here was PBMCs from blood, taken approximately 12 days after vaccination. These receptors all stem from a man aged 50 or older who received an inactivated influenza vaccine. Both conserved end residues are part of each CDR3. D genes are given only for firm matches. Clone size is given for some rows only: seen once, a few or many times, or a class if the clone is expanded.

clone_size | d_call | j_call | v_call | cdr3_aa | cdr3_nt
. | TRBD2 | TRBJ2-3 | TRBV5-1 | CASSLYERLAGAGDTQYF | TGCGCCAGCAGCCTATACGAGAGACTAGCGGGGGCTGGGGATACGCAGTATTTT
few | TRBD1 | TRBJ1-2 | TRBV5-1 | CASSLDRGLGYTF | TGCGCCAGCAGCTTGGACAGGGGGCTTGGCTACACCTTC
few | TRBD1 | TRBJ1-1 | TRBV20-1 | CSAGRQGGRGTEAFF | TGCAGTGCTGGCCGACAGGGAGGACGGGGCACTGAAGCTTTCTTT
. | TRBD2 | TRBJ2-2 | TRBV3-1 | CASSQDLAGTPGELFF | TGTGCCAGCAGCCAAGATTTAGCGGGGACCCCCGGGGAGCTGTTTTTT
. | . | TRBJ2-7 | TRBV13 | CASSLGGGFNGQYF | TGTGCCAGCAGCTTAGGCGGGGGATTTAACGGGCAGTACTTC
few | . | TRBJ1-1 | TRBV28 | CASRPQGVRAFF | TGTGCCAGCAGGCCCCAGGGAGTAAGGGCTTTCTTT
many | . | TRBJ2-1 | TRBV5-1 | CASSLKETGKQFF | TGCGCCAGCAGCTTGAAGGAGACGGGGAAGCAGTTCTTC
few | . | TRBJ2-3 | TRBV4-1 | CASSLTPWDTQYF | TGCGCCAGCAGCCTCACCCCCTGGGATACGCAGTATTTT
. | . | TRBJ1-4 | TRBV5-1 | CASRGGEKLFF | TGCGCCAGCAGAGGAGGGGAAAAACTGTTTTTT
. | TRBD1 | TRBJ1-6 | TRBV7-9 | CASRSGTGERNSPLHF | TGTGCCAGCAGATCCGGGACAGGGGAGAGGAATTCACCCCTCCACTTT
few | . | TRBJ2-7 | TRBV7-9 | CASSLSQGGTYEQYF | TGTGCCAGCAGCTTATCTCAGGGAGGAACCTACGAGCAGTACTTC
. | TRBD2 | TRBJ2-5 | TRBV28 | CASSSPSRGRVRETQYF | TGTGCCAGCAGTTCCCCCTCTCGCGGGAGAGTAAGAGAGACCCAGTACTTC
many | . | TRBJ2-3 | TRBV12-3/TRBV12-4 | CASKLGDTQYF | TGTGCCAGCAAATTAGGAGATACGCAGTATTTT
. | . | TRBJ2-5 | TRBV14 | CASSHARVRRGYQETQYF | TGTGCCAGCAGCCATGCTCGTGTACGGCGGGGCTACCAAGAGACCCAGTACTTC
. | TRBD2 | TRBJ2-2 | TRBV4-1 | CASSQPLAGTSGGAVTGELFF | TGCGCCAGCAGCCAACCTTTGGCCGGGACTAGCGGGGGGGCTGTCACCGGGGAGCTGTTTTTT
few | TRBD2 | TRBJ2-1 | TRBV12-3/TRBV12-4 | CASSLVAGDIGSYNEQFF | TGTGCCAGCAGTTTGGTAGCGGGAGATATTGGTTCCTACAATGAGCAGTTCTTC
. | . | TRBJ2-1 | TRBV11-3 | CASSLVSSGLLPPKSSYNEQFF | TGTGCCAGCAGCTTAGTTTCCAGCGGGCTCCTTCCACCAAAAAGCTCCTACAATGAGCAGTTCTTC
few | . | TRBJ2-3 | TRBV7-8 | CASSSGAGASTDTQYF | TGTGCCAGCAGCTCCGGCGCGGGGGCCAGCACAGATACGCAGTATTTT
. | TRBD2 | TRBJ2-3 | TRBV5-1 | CASTRGGVPDTQYF | TGCGCCAGCACGCGGGGGGGAGTACCAGATACGCAGTATTTT
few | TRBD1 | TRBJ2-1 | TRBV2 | CASRLLGQGRNNEQFF | TGTGCCAGCCGACTCCTTGGACAGGGAAGAAACAATGAGCAGTTCTTC
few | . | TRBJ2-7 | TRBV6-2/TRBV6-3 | CASSRDREQYF | TGTGCCAGTAGCCGGGATCGCGAGCAGTACTTC
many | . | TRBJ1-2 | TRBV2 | CASTLAVGYTF | TGTGCCAGCACGCTCGCCGTTGGCTACACCTTC
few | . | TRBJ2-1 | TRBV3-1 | CASSQGAGVYNEQFF | TGTGCCAGTAGCCAGGGGGCGGGAGTCTACAATGAGCAGTTCTTC
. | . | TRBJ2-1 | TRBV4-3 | CASSQWLANEQFF | TGCGCCAGCAGCCAATGGTTGGCAAATGAGCAGTTCTTC
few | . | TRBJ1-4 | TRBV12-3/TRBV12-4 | CASMGREKLFF | TGTGCCAGCATGGGACGCGAAAAACTGTTTTTT
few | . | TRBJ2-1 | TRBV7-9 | CASSFGRTAYNEQFF | TGTGCCAGCAGCTTCGGGAGGACAGCATACAATGAGCAGTTCTTC
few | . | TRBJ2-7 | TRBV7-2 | CASSPEGVPSHEQYF | TGTGCCAGCAGCCCAGAGGGGGTCCCCAGCCACGAGCAGTACTTC
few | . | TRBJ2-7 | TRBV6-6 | CASSYSSLLQYF | TGTGCCAGCAGTTACTCCAGCCTCCTCCAGTACTTC
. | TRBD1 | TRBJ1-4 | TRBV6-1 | CASGSKPRGMITNEKLFF | TGTGCCAGCGGCTCAAAACCCAGGGGGATGATAACTAATGAAAAACTGTTTTTT
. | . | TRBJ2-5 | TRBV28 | CAASGETQYF | TGTGCCGCTAGTGGGGAGACCCAGTACTTC
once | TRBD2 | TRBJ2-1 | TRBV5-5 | CASSLDPGGGEQFF | TGTGCCAGCAGCTTGGATCCGGGGGGTGGTGAGCAGTTCTTC
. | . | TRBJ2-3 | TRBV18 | CASSPRVSLTDTQYF | TGTGCCAGCTCACCACGAGTCTCCCTCACAGATACGCAGTATTTT
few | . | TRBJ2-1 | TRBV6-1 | CASSERPPSSLANEQFF | TGTGCCAGCAGTGAACGCCCTCCTAGCTCCTTGGCGAATGAGCAGTTCTTC
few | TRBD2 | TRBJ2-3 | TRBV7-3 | CASSILAADTQYF | TGTGCCAGCAGCATTCTAGCGGCAGATACGCAGTATTTT
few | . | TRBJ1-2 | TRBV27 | CASSLGGGSHYGYTF | TGTGCCAGCAGTTTAGGTGGGGGGTCCCACTATGGCTACACCTTC
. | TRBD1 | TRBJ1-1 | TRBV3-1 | CASSQESLQGADAFF | TGTGCCAGCAGCCAAGAATCTCTGCAGGGGGCTGACGCTTTCTTT
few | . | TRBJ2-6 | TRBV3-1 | CASSQDPGANVLTF | TGTGCCAGCAGCCAAGATCCTGGGGCCAACGTCCTGACTTTC
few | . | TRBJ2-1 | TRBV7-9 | CASSIAVWGLGEQFF | TGTGCCAGCAGTATAGCCGTCTGGGGTTTGGGTGAGCAGTTCTTC
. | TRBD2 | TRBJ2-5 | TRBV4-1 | CASSQSGSIQETQYF | TGCGCCAGCAGCCAAAGCGGGAGTATCCAAGAGACCCAGTACTTC
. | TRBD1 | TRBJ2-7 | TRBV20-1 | CSAQGDTAYEQYF | TGCAGTGCGCAGGGGGACACCGCCTACGAGCAGTACTTC
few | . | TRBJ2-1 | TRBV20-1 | CSAPSAHSYNEQFF | TGCAGTGCTCCAAGTGCCCACTCCTACAATGAGCAGTTCTTC
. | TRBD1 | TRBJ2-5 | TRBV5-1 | CASSTTGEETQYF | TGCGCCAGCAGCACAACAGGGGAAGAGACCCAGTACTTC
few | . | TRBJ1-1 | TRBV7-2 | CASSRHPEGTEAFF | TGTGCCAGCAGCCGGCATCCGGAGGGGACTGAAGCTTTCTTT
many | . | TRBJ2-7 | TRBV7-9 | CASSLDGGIYEQYF | TGTGCCAGCAGCCTAGACGGGGGTATCTACGAGCAGTACTTC
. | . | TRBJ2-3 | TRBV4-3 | CASSQESPGPMNTQYF | TGCGCCAGCAGCCAAGAGTCCCCGGGCCCCATGAATACGCAGTATTTT